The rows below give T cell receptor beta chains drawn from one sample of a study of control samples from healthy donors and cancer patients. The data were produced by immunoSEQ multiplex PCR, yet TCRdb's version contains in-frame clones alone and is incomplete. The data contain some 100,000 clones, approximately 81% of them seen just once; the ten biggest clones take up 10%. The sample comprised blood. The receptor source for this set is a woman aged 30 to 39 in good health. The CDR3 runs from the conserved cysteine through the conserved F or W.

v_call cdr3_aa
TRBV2 CASSEAAGVHGYTF
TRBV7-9 CASSLAQYEQYF
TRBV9 CASSVEGGNSPLHF
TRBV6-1 CASSETGISYEQYF
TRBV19 CATGSRGRIEETQYF
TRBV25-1 CASSASIRRENEQFF
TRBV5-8 CASSLWTGGTNEKLFF
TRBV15 CATSRAGGYTF
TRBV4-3 CASSPSGGVRETQYF
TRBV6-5 CASSYNRGLVPLHF
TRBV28 CASSSLVKGARKAFF
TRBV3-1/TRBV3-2 CASSQDRGGAFF
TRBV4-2 CASSREIGQGDQPQHF
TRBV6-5 CASSYDGGGAYEQYF
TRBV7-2 CASSSPAGNTIYF
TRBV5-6 CASSLVSGGTEAFF
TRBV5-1 CASYLAGAYNEQFF
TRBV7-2 CASSRQTGKQETQYF
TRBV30 CAWSGGYYGYTF
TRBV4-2 CASSQDQGTKNIQYF
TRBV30 CAWSVVIRDETYEQYF
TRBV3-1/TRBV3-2 CASSQEAGFYGYTF
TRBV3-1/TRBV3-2 CASSRLAGDPTPNGDTQYF
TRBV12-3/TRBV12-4 CASSFFPDGYTF
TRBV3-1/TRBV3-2 CASSQERGHNSGNTIYF
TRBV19 CASSLGTAAYGYTF
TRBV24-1 CATSTGAISGANVLTF